This is a list of T cell receptor beta chains from one sample in a study of blood T cell repertoires in COVID-19. Libraries were prepared by immunoSEQ multiplex PCR; TCRdb keeps only in-frame clonotypes and omits some of them. The sample lists about 24,000 clones, around 86% occurring once. The sequenced sample consisted of peripheral blood. The receptors stem from a human donor with active COVID-19. The donor label of this sample is uncertain. CDR3s include the opening cysteine and the closing phenylalanine or tryptophan. D genes are given only for firm matches. Not all rows give a size; the values are once, few, many and, for expanded clones, a class.

D gene	V gene	clone size	J gene	CDR3 DNA	CDR3 protein
TRBD1	TRBV28	-	TRBJ1-2	TGTGCCAGCAGCGCTGACAGGGGGCTCGACTATGGCTACACCTTC	CASSADRGLDYGYTF
-	TRBV29-1	-	TRBJ2-3	TGCAGCGTTTCAGAGAACGGACTGGATACGCAGTATTTT	CSVSENGLDTQYF
TRBD2	TRBV5-4	few	TRBJ2-3	TGTGCCAGCAGCGCGCAAGCGGGGGTCACAGATACGCAGTATTTT	CASSAQAGVTDTQYF
-	TRBV28	-	TRBJ1-3	TGTGCCAGCACTCCACCTCCCTACTCTGGAAACACCATATATTTT	CASTPPPYSGNTIYF
TRBD1	TRBV5-1	-	TRBJ2-1	TGCGCCAGCAGGGGACAGGGGGCTTTCAATGAGCAGTTCTTC	CASRGQGAFNEQFF
-	TRBV12-3/TRBV12-4	-	TRBJ1-3	TGTGCCAGCAGTTTAAGCTTCAACACCATATATTTT	CASSLSFNTIYF
-	TRBV3-1/TRBV3-2	-	TRBJ2-5	TGTGCCAGCAGCCCCCCCTCTGCGGGGCCCAAAGAGACCCAGTACTTC	CASSPPSAGPKETQYF
-	TRBV6-5	once	TRBJ2-7	TGTGCCAGCAGTTATAAGAGATCCTACGAGCAGTACTTC	CASSYKRSYEQYF
-	TRBV10-3	-	TRBJ2-7	TGTGCCACGAAGTCCAGCTCCTACGAGCAGTACTTC	CATKSSSYEQYF
TRBD2	TRBV7-2	-	TRBJ2-1	TGTGCCAGCAGCTTAGGGAGCGGGAGGGATGAGCAGTTCTTC	CASSLGSGRDEQFF
TRBD1	TRBV6-1	once	TRBJ2-1	TGTGCCAGCAGTGAAATTTTAGGGGGACAGTACAGCTACAATGAGCAGTTCTTC	CASSEILGGQYSYNEQFF
-	TRBV4-3	-	TRBJ2-3	TGCGCCAGCAGCCAGGGGGCAAACCAGGATACGCAGTATTTT	CASSQGANQDTQYF
TRBD1	TRBV29-1	-	TRBJ2-5	TGCAGCGTTGTGGACAGGGTCGAGACCCAGTACTTC	CSVVDRVETQYF
TRBD2	TRBV6-4	-	TRBJ2-1	TGTGCCAGCAGCGTTGGGACTAGCGGTTACAATGAGCAGTTCTTC	CASSVGTSGYNEQFF
-	TRBV18	-	TRBJ1-5	TGTGCCAGCTCACCTTCGCAAGCAGGGACTAATCAGCCCCAGCATTTT	CASSPSQAGTNQPQHF
-	TRBV5-1	-	TRBJ2-7	TGCGCCAGCAGCTTGATTATCGGGTACGAGCAGTACTTC	CASSLIIGYEQYF
TRBD2	TRBV5-1	-	TRBJ2-5	TGCGCCAGCAGCTTGGCGGCTAGCGGGAGTGTGACCCAGTACTTC	CASSLAASGSVTQYF
-	TRBV13	-	TRBJ1-1	TGTGCCAGCAGCTTGACAGACAACACTGAAGCTTTCTTT	CASSLTDNTEAFF
TRBD1	TRBV19	-	TRBJ1-2	TGTGCCAGTGAGCCGGGACAGGGGGATCTTTGGGGCTACACCTTC	CASEPGQGDLWGYTF
TRBD1	TRBV6-5	once	TRBJ1-1	TGTGCCGGGACAGGGGGCGCGATGAACACTGAAGCTTTCTTT	CAGTGGAMNTEAFF
-	TRBV19	-	TRBJ2-5	TGTGCCAGTAGTGGGGTCGGGGTGAGGGAGACCCAGTACTTC	CASSGVGVRETQYF
TRBD1	TRBV12-3/TRBV12-4	-	TRBJ1-2	TGTGCCAGCAGTCGGGACAGGGGTGGCTACACCTTC	CASSRDRGGYTF
TRBD1	TRBV5-4	-	TRBJ2-1	TGTGCCAGCAGCTTACAGGGGCCTAATGAGCAGTTCTTC	CASSLQGPNEQFF
-	TRBV7-6	once	TRBJ2-1	TGTGCCAGCAGCTTAGAGTCAGGGGTCAGCTCCTACAATGAGCAGTTCTTC	CASSLESGVSSYNEQFF
-	TRBV9	-	TRBJ2-5	TGTGCCAGCAGCGTAGGGCCTATCGGAGGGAGCACCCAAGAGACCCAGTACTTC	CASSVGPIGGSTQETQYF
TRBD1	TRBV23-1	-	TRBJ1-6	TGCGCCAGCAGTCCTTGGATAGACAGGGGATATAATTCACCCCTCCACTTT	CASSPWIDRGYNSPLHF
-	TRBV7-2	-	TRBJ1-1	TGTGCCAGCAGCTCGACGGGACACCTGAGGACTGAAGCTTTCTTT	CASSSTGHLRTEAFF
TRBD1	TRBV3-1/TRBV3-2	-	TRBJ2-2	TGTGCCAGCAGCTCACAGGGGGCTTTCTGGAACACCGGGGAGCTGTTTTTT	CASSSQGAFWNTGELFF
TRBD1	TRBV23-1	-	TRBJ1-1	TGCGCCAGCAGCCAGATTAATCGGGACAGGGAGAACACTGAAGCTTTCTTT	CASSQINRDRENTEAFF
-	TRBV5-6	few	TRBJ1-5	TGTGCCAGCAGCTTGGGGCGGGGACTGTATCAGCCCCAGCATTTT	CASSLGRGLYQPQHF
TRBD1	TRBV7-2	-	TRBJ1-5	TGTGCCAGCAGCGTACAGGGGGATAGCAATCAGCCCCAGCATTTT	CASSVQGDSNQPQHF
TRBD2	TRBV5-1	-	TRBJ2-1	TGCGCCAGCAGCTTTAGCGGGGGGACCAATGAGCAGTTCTTC	CASSFSGGTNEQFF
-	TRBV9	-	TRBJ1-1	TGTGCCAGCGCCCCATCCGGGGGGGGGCGATTCACTGAAGCTTTCTTT	CASAPSGGGRFTEAFF
TRBD2	TRBV4-2	-	TRBJ2-7	TGTGCCAGCAGCCCTAGCGGGGGGAGCTCCTACGAGCAGTACTTC	CASSPSGGSSYEQYF
TRBD1	TRBV19	-	TRBJ2-7	TGTGCCAGTAGCCACCGGGACAGGGGCTACGAGCAGTACTTC	CASSHRDRGYEQYF
-	TRBV27	-	TRBJ1-1	TGTGCCAGCAGTTTAAGGATAGGGGTAGGGAACACTGAAGCTTTCTTT	CASSLRIGVGNTEAFF
-	TRBV12-3/TRBV12-4	-	TRBJ2-3	TGTGCCAGCAGAGCCTCAGATACGCAGTATTTT	CASRASDTQYF
TRBD2	TRBV19	-	TRBJ2-7	TGTGCCAGTAGCCACCTCCTAGCGGGCCCCCCCTACGAGCAGTACTTC	CASSHLLAGPPYEQYF
-	TRBV5-1	-	TRBJ1-1	TGCGCCAGCAGCTTGGCTTTGAACACTGAAGCTTTCTTT	CASSLALNTEAFF
TRBD1	TRBV19	-	TRBJ1-6	TGTGCCAGTAGTATAGCGGGACAGGGGTCACCCCTCCACTTT	CASSIAGQGSPLHF
-	TRBV7-2	-	TRBJ2-3	TGTGCCAGCAGCCCTCGGACAGCGTTCACAGATACGCAGTATTTT	CASSPRTAFTDTQYF
TRBD1	TRBV29-1	few	TRBJ1-2	TGCAGCGTCGGGACAGGACCCTTTGGCTACACCTTC	CSVGTGPFGYTF
-	TRBV5-6	-	TRBJ2-6	TGTGCCAGCCTATTCTTCTCTGGGGCCAACGTCCTGACTTTC	CASLFFSGANVLTF
TRBD1	TRBV28	-	TRBJ2-7	TGTGCCAGCAGTTCGGGACAGTCCTACGAGCAGTACTTC	CASSSGQSYEQYF
TRBD2	TRBV5-1	-	TRBJ2-5	TGCGCCAGCAGCCCCGGGACTAGCGGGAGTAAGCAAGAGACCCAGTACTTC	CASSPGTSGSKQETQYF
TRBD1	TRBV19	-	TRBJ2-7	TGTGCCAGTAGTCGGACAGGGGGCTCCTACGAGCAGTACTTC	CASSRTGGSYEQYF
-	TRBV5-4	-	TRBJ2-2	TGTGCCAGCAGCCCACAGGGTTTCCCCATCGCCGGGGAGCTGTTTTTT	CASSPQGFPIAGELFF
-	TRBV29-1	few	TRBJ2-1	TGCAGCGTTTCCGCGTCGACTGATGACAATGAGCAGTTCTTC	CSVSASTDDNEQFF